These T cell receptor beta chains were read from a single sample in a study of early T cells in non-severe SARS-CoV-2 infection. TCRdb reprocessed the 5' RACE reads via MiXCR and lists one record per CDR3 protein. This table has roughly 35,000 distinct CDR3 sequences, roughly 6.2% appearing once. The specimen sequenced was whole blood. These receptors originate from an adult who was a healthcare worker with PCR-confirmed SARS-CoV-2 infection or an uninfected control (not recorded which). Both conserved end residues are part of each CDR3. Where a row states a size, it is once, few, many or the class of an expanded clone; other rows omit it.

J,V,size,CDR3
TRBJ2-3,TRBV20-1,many,CSARDPTGSATDTQYF
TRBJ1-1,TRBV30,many,CAWRRQGNFEAFF
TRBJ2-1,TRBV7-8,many,CASSPLAGAYNEQFF
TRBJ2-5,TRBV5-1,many,CASSSARGSQTQYF
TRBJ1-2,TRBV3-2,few,CASSQTPQSWKGDSGYTF
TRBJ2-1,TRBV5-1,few,CASSLGGTPDNEQFF
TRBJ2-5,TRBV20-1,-,CSAEEQGKGTQYF
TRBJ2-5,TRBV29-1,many,CSVVRVQETQYF
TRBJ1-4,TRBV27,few,CASSLRQGREKLFF
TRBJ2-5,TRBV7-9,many,CASSLGQGGTETQYF
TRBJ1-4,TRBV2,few,CASSVQGTSTNEKLFF
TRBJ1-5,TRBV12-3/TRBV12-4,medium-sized,CASSFGGSNQPQHF
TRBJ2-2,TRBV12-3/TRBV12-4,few,CASSLISGTGELFF
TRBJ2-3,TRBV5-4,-,CASSFGISTDTQYF
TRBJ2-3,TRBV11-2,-,CASSPRGRGRGDTQYF
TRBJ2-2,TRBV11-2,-,CASSLDLPGELFF
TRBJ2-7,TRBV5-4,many,CASSSGTDSYEQYF
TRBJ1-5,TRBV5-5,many,CASSLLNQPQHF
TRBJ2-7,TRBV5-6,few,CASSLSRAGEQYF
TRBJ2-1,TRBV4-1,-,CASSQIAGGYNEQFF
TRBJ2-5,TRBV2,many,CASSPSGSQETQYF
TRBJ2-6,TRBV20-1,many,CSAITHSGANVLTF
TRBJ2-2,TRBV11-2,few,CASSPSRMGGEIGELFF
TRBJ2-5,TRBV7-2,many,CASSSIRPSETQYF
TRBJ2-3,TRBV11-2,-,CASSPIRSSPLGGQYF
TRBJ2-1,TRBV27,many,CASSSLFLNEQFF
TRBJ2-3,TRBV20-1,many,CSASTGTSGGVLTDTQYF
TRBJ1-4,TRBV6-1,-,CASSAGPTTNEKLFF
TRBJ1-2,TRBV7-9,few,CASSPGVSNYGYTF
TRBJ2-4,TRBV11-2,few,CASSSRRLAATGNIQYF
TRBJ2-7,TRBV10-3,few,CAISESRGLYEQYF
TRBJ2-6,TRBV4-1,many,CASSQEGAGSSGANVLTF
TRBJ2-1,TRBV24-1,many,CATSDRTGGSRNEQFF
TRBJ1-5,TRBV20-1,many,CSAGQGYSNQPQHF
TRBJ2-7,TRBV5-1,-,CASSFRASGSYEQYF
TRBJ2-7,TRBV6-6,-,CASSRDSNSYEQYF
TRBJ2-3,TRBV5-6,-,CASSLGGPTTDTQYF